In its sample, the clone carrying this T cell receptor beta chain was seen many times. Antigen unknown. This record belongs to a study of response to subunit inactivated influenza vaccine. Trimming cost V 7 bases and J 2 bases; bases outside gene matches: 8. The length of the CDR3 is 16 residues. TCRdb recomputed calls from the RT-PCR reads with MiXCR, one row per CDR3 protein. The table lists more than 450,000 distinct CDR3 sequences, 7.5% to 8.5% of them singletons. The study, taken as a whole, reports: The authors offered the suggestion that each seasonal influenza vaccination recruits few new T cells.

This clonotype was obtained from a man aged 45 to 70 who received an inactivated influenza vaccine. The chain couples TRBV12-3 or TRBV12-4 to TRBJ2-7, with 13 positions matching TRBD2. The sample in question was PBMCs from blood, obtained about 24 months after vaccination. In nucleotides, the CDR3 is TGTGCCAGCACCTCCTGGGGACTAGCGGGGACCTACGAGCAGTACTTC. It is translated as CASTSWGLAGTYEQYF.